This TCR beta chain was sequenced in a study of T-cell reconstitution after alpha-beta-depleted transplantation in children. CDR3 length: 14 residues. The V end lost 5 bases, the J end lost 6 bases, and 16 bases lay between the germline ends. Germline values: CDR1 SEHNR, CDR2 FQNEAQ (reference sequence). TCRbeta library construction was performed incorporating unique molecular identifiers. One entry per CDR3 protein results from TCRdb running MiXCR on the PCR reads. Of hundreds of thousands of distinct CDR3 sequences in the sample, approximately 16% are singletons; the top ten hold approximately 3%. The gene calls are TRBV7-9 and TRBJ1-1; no firm D call. The clonotype originates from a human donor who donated a stem cell graft to a child with acute lymphoblastic leukemia. Sample: PBMCs from the stem cell graft donor, taken from the stem cell graft. CDR3 coding DNA: TGTGCCAGCAGCCCGAAGGAATCTTTCGCTGAAGCTTTCTTT. Translated: CASSPKESFAEAFF.